The 3 T cell receptor beta chains presented below share a single source sample, sequenced in a study of T cells in women clearing cervical HPV infection. Sequencing used immunoSEQ multiplex PCR; TCRdb keeps in-frame clones, though not all of them. Seen in this sample are 20,000 to 25,000 clones; the ten most common clones hold under 3.5%. Sequenced material: blood buffy coat. Receptors originate from a woman between 18 and 75 years old with a cervical HPV16 infection that either progressed to CIN3+ or cleared (not recorded which).

Details on this clone: From the germline J gene comes the end of the CDR3, since the read stops 3 residues before it. The chain uses TRBV18 and TRBJ1-1; TRBD1 matches 7 bases. In germline, CDR1 is KGHSH, CDR2 LQKENI. The CDR3 covers 15 residues. V was pared by 2 bases and J by 4 bases, with 7 bases of the junction left unmatched. The CDR3 sequence is CASSPSENRGTEAFF. The sequenced part of the CDR3 DNA is TGTGCCAGCTCACCATCGGAAAACAGGGGCACTGAA. The full variable domain, rest sourced from reference TRBV18 and TRBJ1-1, is NAGVMQNPRHLVRRRGQEARLRCSPMKGHSHVYWYRQLPEEGLKFMVYLQKENIIDESGMPKERFSAEFPKEGPSILRIQQVVRGDSAAYFCASSPSENRGTEAFFGQGTRLTVV.

Incomplete CDR3 DNA: TGCGCCAGCTCGCCGGGCAGGGGGCTTTTCTACGAG. Translating it yields CASSPGRGLFYE. Given in full, the CDR3 is CASSPGRGLFYEQYF. The chain has TRBV4-1 and TRBJ2-7; 8 bases align to TRBD1. The read halts 3 residues ahead of the CDR3 end, with the missing end drawn from the germline J gene. Germline CDR1 reads MGHRA; CDR2 reads YSYEKL. The V gene end was trimmed by 8 bases and the J gene end by 3 bases; junction bases not matched to a gene: 12. This CDR3 comprises 15 residues.

Details on this clone: The read is 3 residues too short to cover the CDR3 end, so that end is filled in from the germline J gene. The rearrangement joins TRBV20-1 to TRBJ1-1, with D possibly being TRBD1 (6 bases). The CDR3 covers 13 residues. Germline CDR1 DFQATT, CDR2 SNEGSKA (reference sequence). V was clipped by 6 bases and J by 4 bases, with 15 bases between them. CDR3 region: CSAPSGGGTEAFF. The DNA read from the CDR3 is TGCAGTGCACCATCGGGAGGGGGCACTGAA.